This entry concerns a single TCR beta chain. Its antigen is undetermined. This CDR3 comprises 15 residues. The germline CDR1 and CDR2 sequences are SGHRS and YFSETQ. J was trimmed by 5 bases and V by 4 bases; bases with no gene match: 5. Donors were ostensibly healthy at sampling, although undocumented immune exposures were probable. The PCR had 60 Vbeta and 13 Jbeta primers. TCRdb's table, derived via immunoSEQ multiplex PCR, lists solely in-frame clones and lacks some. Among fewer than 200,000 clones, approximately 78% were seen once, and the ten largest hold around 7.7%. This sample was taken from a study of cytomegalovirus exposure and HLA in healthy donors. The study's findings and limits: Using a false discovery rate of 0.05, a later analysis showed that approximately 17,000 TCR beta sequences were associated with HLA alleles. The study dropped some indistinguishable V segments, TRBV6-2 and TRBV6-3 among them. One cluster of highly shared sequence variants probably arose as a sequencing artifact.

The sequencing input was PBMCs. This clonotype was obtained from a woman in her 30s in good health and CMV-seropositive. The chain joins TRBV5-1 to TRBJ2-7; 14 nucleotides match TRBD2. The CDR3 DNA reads TGCGCCAGCAGCCCGGGACTAGCGGGGGTAGACGAGCAGTACTTC. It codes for CASSPGLAGVDEQYF.